The sequence of this T cell receptor beta chain was determined in a study of CXCR3-negative and CXCR3-positive naive CD8 T cells. Through 5' RACE with UMI labels, the TRB cDNA libraries were prepared. Following a re-call of the 5' RACE reads, TCRdb has one entry per CDR3 protein and lacks DNA. This sample's table has 7,000 to 8,000 distinct CDR3 sequences. CDR3 length equals 14 residues. CDR1 and CDR2 (germline): SGDLS, YYNGEE. This chain links TRBV9 with TRBJ2-5; TCRdb outputs TRBD1, but without DNA this stays unchecked. The clonotype was recovered from a human donor in good health. Some clones in this sample may be carry-over from other donors' samples. The sample consisted of naive CXCR3- CD8+ T cells from blood. This sample's subset: CD45RO-CCR7+CD27+CD95- naive CD8+ T cells lacking CXCR3 (TNR3-). This CDR3 is CASSTTGTGETQYF.